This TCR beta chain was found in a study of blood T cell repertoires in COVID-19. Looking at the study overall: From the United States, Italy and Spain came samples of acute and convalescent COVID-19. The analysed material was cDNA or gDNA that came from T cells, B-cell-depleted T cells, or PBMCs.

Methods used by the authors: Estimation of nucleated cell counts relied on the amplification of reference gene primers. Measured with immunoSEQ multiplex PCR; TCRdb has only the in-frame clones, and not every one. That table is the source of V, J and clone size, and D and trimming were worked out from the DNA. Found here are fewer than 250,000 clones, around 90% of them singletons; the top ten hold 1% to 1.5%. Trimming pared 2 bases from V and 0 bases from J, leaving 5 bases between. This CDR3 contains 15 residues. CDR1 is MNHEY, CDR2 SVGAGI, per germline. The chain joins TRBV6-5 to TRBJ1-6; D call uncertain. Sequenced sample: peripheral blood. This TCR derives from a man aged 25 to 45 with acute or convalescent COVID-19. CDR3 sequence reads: CASSYDSSYNSPLHF. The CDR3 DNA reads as TGTGCCAGCAGTTACGATAGCTCCTATAATTCACCCCTCCACTTT.